This passage covers 20 T cell receptor beta chains from one sample sequenced in a study of PD-L1 blockade in urothelial cancer. This sample's time point: pretreatment peripheral blood. Here immunoSEQ multiplex PCR was the method, and the copy in TCRdb shows in-frame clones only, minus some. This table has about 72,000 clones, around 87% appearing once. This material consisted of PBMCs, taken around atezolizumab (anti-PD-L1) treatment. The receptor set was obtained from a man aged 55 to 69 with urothelial cancer.

The rearrangement joins TRBV5-1 to TRBJ2-1; 7 bases align to TRBD2. V trimming: 7 bases; J trimming: 4 bases; junction bases outside the gene matches: 5. The germline V gene has CDR1 SGHRS and CDR2 YFSETQ. The CDR3 consists of 13 residues. The chain's CDR3 is CASSKRDYNEQFF. The CDR3 DNA follows: TGCGCCAGCTCCAAGCGGGATTACAATGAGCAGTTCTTC.

The chain couples TRBV6-5 to TRBJ2-7, with D possibly matching TRBD2 (6 bases). Germline lookup yields CDR1 MNHEY and CDR2 SVGAGI. This CDR3 is 15 amino acids long. Trimming took off 6 bases at V and 3 bases at J, with 18 bases between the two ends. The CDR3 DNA reads TGTGCCAGCAGGCCATCTGGACTACCACACTACGAGCAGTACTTC. This translates into CASRPSGLPHYEQYF.

This chain links TRBV19 with TRBJ1-5; 7 nucleotides line up with TRBD1. V shed 3 bases and J 5 bases; nucleotides not matched to a gene: 4. CDR1 LNHDA and CDR2 SQIVND come from the germline V gene (reference sequence). The CDR3 is 14 amino acids. The CDR3 reads CASSIYRGDQPQHF. In nucleotides, the CDR3 is TGTGCCAGTAGTATTTACAGGGGAGATCAGCCCCAGCATTTT.

J is TRBJ1-1 and V is TRBV5-1; tentatively, D is TRBD1 (6 bases). Germline V CDR1 and CDR2: SGHRS, YFSETQ. The V end lost 7 bases, the J end lost 0 bases, and 13 bases lay between the germline ends. The CDR3 has 14 amino acids. CDR3 in DNA: TGCGCCAGCTTTAAGGGGGGGCTGAACACTGAAGCTTTCTTT. Amino acid sequence: CASFKGGLNTEAFF.

A note on this clone: Other nucleotide sequences from this sample produce the same CDR3. The chain links TRBV7-2 to TRBJ1-2; the match to TRBD1 covers 7 bases. V was clipped by 5 bases and J by 1 base; unmatched bases: 4. Germline CDR1 is SGHTA and CDR2 is FQGNSA. This CDR3 spans 14 amino acids. CDR3: CASSPRQGNYGYTF. The DNA for the CDR3 is TGTGCCAGCAGCCCCAGACAGGGTAACTATGGCTACACCTTC.

This clone occurred a few times. The V gene is TRBV7-2, the J gene TRBJ2-7, with 7 bases lining up with TRBD2. The CDR3 totals 13 residues. The germline V gene has CDR1 SGHTA and CDR2 FQGNSA. V lost 6 bases, J lost 1 base, and 3 bases stayed unmatched. CDR3 region: CASRQAGSYEQYF. The DNA for the CDR3 is TGTGCCAGCAGGCAAGCGGGATCCTACGAGCAGTACTTC.

The chain joins TRBV5-1 to TRBJ2-3, with TRBD1 matching over 7 bases. After removal of 3 bases from V and 5 bases from J, the junction contained 9 bases not matched to a gene. This CDR3 is 15 amino acids long. CDR1 and CDR2 from the germline V gene are SGHRS and YFSETQ. The CDR3 DNA is TGCGCCAGCAGCTCCGGGACAGCCGTAGGAGATACGCAGTATTTT. As protein: CASSSGTAVGDTQYF.

As for this clone: The junction does not match germline at one end; this may be a read error. The chain links TRBV5-1 to TRBJ2-3, with 9 bases that match TRBD1. Germline assignment: CDR1 SGHRS and CDR2 YFSETQ. The CDR3 length is 14 residues. As DNA, the CDR3 is TGCGCCAGCAGCCCCGAAGGGACAGGGCCGTTTCATGTTTTT. As protein: CASSPEGTGPFHVF. The full variable domain, its missing parts supplied by reference TRBV5-1 and TRBJ2-3, is KAGVTQTPRYLIKTRGQQVTLSCSPISGHRSVSWYQQTPGQGLQFLFEYFSETQRNKGNFPGRFSGRQFSNSRSEMNVSTLELGDSALYLCASSPEGTGPFHVFGPGTRLTVL.

V gene TRBV13 combines with J gene TRBJ2-7, with 7 bases that match TRBD2. Germline V gene lookup returns CDR1 PRHDT and CDR2 FYEKMQ (reference sequence). The CDR3 is 14 residues long. The V and J ends lost 5 bases and 4 bases, in that order; junction bases with no gene match: 8. The CDR3 sequence: CASSPRLAPYEQYF. CDR3 nucleotide sequence: TGTGCCAGCAGCCCCCGACTAGCACCGTACGAGCAGTACTTC.

The rearrangement links TRBV29-1 to TRBJ2-1, with D possibly TRBD2 on 5 matching bases. Germline V gene data show CDR1 as SQVTM and CDR2 as ANQGSEA. CDR3 length equals 12 residues. Trimming left V 7 bases short and J 4 bases short, with 11 bases between. The CDR3 DNA follows: TGCAGCGCTAGCCAAGCTTACAATGAGCAGTTCTTC. Residues: CSASQAYNEQFF.

The chain joins TRBV11-2 to TRBJ1-2; D might be TRBD1 (5 bases). The CDR3 runs 14 residues. Trimming removed 1 base at V and 2 bases at J, with 8 bases between. The germline V gene has CDR1 SGHAT and CDR2 FQNNGV. CDR3 amino acids: CASSLVDRNYGYTF. In DNA, the CDR3 is TGTGCCAGCAGCTTAGTCGACAGAAACTATGGCTACACCTTC.

The chain is built from TRBV7-9 and TRBJ2-1; TRBD2 matches at 8 bases. V trimming: 4 bases; J trimming: 6 bases; junction bases outside the gene matches: 8. The germline V gene has CDR1 SEHNR and CDR2 FQNEAQ (reference sequence). The CDR3 sequence is 15 residues long. The CDR3 nucleotides are TGTGCCAGCAGCTACCCGGGGGGGCACACCAATGAGCAGTTCTTC. It encodes CASSYPGGHTNEQFF.

The chain uses TRBV7-2 and TRBJ2-5; 14 nucleotides line up with TRBD2. Per the germline V gene, CDR1 is SGHTA and CDR2 is FQGNSA. V was pared by 4 bases and J by 5 bases, with 6 bases of the junction left unmatched. CDR3 length: 16 residues. CDR3 nucleotide sequence: TGTGCCAGCAGCTCCCGGACTAGCGGGGGGTGGGAGACCCAGTACTTC. Amino acids: CASSSRTSGGWETQYF.

V usage is TRBV11-2 and J usage is TRBJ2-7, with 8 bases identical to TRBD1. The V and J ends lost 4 bases and 3 bases, in that order; junction bases with no gene match: 11. The CDR3 length is 16 residues. CDR1 is SGHAT and CDR2 is FQNNGV in the germline V gene. The CDR3 region is CASSSQGARLDYEQYF. CDR3 nucleotides: TGTGCCAGCAGCTCGCAGGGGGCGCGGCTCGACTACGAGCAGTACTTC.

This sequence joins TRBV7-3 and TRBJ2-1, with 9 bases matching TRBD2. CDR3 size: 14 residues. The junction had 3 bases not matched to a gene; V was cut back by 5 bases and J by 4 bases. CDR1 and CDR2 from the germline V gene are SGHTA and FQGTGA. CDR3 sequence: CASSPSGGYNEQFF. The DNA of the CDR3 is TGTGCCAGCAGCCCGAGCGGGGGGTACAATGAGCAGTTCTTC.

The chain employs TRBV30 and TRBJ1-6; 7 bases line up with TRBD1. The CDR3 loop spans 13 amino acids. Losses at the gene ends were 3 bases for V and 8 bases for J; bases not matched to a gene: 4. CDR1 is GTSNPN, CDR2 SVGIG, per germline (reference sequence). The CDR3, as DNA: TGTGCCTGGAGACCAGGACAGGATTCACCCCTCCACTTT. Translation: CAWRPGQDSPLHF.

In this sample, this clone turned up once. The V call is TRBV10-3, the J call TRBJ1-2; D may be TRBD1 (6 bases). CDR1 and CDR2 from the germline V gene are ENHRY and SYGVKD. This CDR3 has 16 amino acids. Trimming removed 0 bases at V and 0 bases at J, with 11 bases between. CDR3 amino acids: CAISESQGGANYGYTF. The CDR3 nucleotides are TGTGCCATCAGTGAGTCACAGGGTGGGGCTAACTATGGCTACACCTTC.

This clone occurred once. The junction shows a germline mismatch at one end, possibly a read error. The rearrangement links TRBV7-7 to TRBJ2-5, with 7 bases fitting TRBD1. CDR1 is SSHAT, CDR2 FNYEAQ, per germline (reference sequence). The CDR3 is made up of 13 amino acids. DNA of the CDR3: TGTGCTAGCAGCACCGACAGGGAAGAGACCCAGTACTTC. Translated: CASSTDREETQYF.

In this sample, this clone turned up once. J is TRBJ2-3 and V is TRBV6-1, with D perhaps TRBD1 (6 bases). The CDR3 sequence is 15 residues long. Trimming took 1 base from V and 5 from J, leaving 13 bases between them. From germline, CDR1 is MNHNS and CDR2 SASEGT. The CDR3 sequence: CASSEGWGRVDTQYF. In DNA form, the CDR3 reads TGTGCCAGCAGTGAAGGATGGGGGCGGGTAGATACGCAGTATTTT.

In DNA form, the CDR3 reads TGTGCTCTGACCGAAGGGACTAGACCGACAGATACGCAGTATTTT. Translation: CALTEGTRPTDTQYF. The chain has TRBV2 and TRBJ2-3; TRBD2 aligns across 8 bases. CDR3 length: 15 residues. Looked up from germline, CDR1 is SNHLY and CDR2 is FYNNEI.